This section outlines one T cell receptor beta chain sequence together with its context. What it recognizes is unknown. Researchers ran the PCR with 60 Vbeta and 13 Jbeta primers. Sequencing was performed with immunoSEQ multiplex PCR; in TCRdb, only in-frame clones are kept and a portion is missing. This repertoire comprises about 200,000 clones; its ten largest clones make up roughly 0.74%. Trimming stripped 1 base from V and 5 bases from J, with 14 bases between. The CDR3 totals 15 residues. Germline assignment: CDR1 SGHVS and CDR2 FNYEAQ. This sample stems from a study of cytomegalovirus exposure and HLA in healthy donors. The study's findings and limits: An assumption of roughly uniform sequencing depth across donors underlay the presence/absence analyses.

This TCR came from a boy between 10 and 17 years old in good health and CMV-seronegative. V is TRBV7-6 and J is TRBJ2-5; D remains unclear. The sample was PBMCs. The CDR3 nucleotides read TGTGCCAGCAGCTTAGGATCCCAGGTTCAGGAGACCCAGTACTTC. Translated, it gives CASSLGSQVQETQYF.